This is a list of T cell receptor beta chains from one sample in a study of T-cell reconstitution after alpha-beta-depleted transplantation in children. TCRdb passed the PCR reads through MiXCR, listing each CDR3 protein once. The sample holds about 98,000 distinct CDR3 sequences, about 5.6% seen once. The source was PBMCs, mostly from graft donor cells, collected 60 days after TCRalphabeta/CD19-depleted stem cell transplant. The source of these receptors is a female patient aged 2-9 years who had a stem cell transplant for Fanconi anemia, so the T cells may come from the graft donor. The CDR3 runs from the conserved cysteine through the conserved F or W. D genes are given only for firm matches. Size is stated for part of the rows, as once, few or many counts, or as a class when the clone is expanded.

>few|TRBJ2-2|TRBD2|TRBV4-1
TGCGCCAGCAGCCAAAAAGTTTGGGGACTCCGGGGGGGCGACACCGGGGAGCTGTTTTTT
CASSQKVWGLRGGDTGELFF
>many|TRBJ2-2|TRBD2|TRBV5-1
TGCGCCAGCAGCTTGGGGAGCGGGAGAGTCAACACCGGGGAGCTGTTTTTT
CASSLGSGRVNTGELFF
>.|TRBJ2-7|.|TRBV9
TGTGCCAGCAGCGACAGGGTAGCTCCCACCTACGAGCAGTACTTC
CASSDRVAPTYEQYF
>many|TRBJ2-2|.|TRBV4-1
TGCGCCAGCAGCAAGCGTTCCGGGGAGCTGTTTTTT
CASSKRSGELFF
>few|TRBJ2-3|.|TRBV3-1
TGTGCCAGCAGCCCGGGCCGAGGGCGGGGTGCAGATACGCAGTATTTT
CASSPGRGRGADTQYF
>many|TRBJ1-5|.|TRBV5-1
TGCGCCAGCAGCTTGCGTACCGATCAGCCCCAGCATTTT
CASSLRTDQPQHF
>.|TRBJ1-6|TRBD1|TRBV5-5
TGTGCCAGCAGCTCCGGGACAGTAAATTCACCCCTCCACTTT
CASSSGTVNSPLHF
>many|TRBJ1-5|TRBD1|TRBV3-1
TGTGCCAGCAGCCAAGATGGACAGGCGGATCAGCCCCAGCATTTT
CASSQDGQADQPQHF
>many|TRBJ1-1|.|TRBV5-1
TGCGCCAGCAGCTCTGGTGGGACCGCTGGACCTGAAGCTTTCTTT
CASSSGGTAGPEAFF
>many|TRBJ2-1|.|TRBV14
TGTGCCAGCAGCCGGGGCATAGTCTCCTACAATGAGCAGTTCTTC
CASSRGIVSYNEQFF
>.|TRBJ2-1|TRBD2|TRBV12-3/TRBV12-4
TGTGCCAGCAAACTAGCGGGAGCAGCCAATGAGCAGTTCTTC
CASKLAGAANEQFF
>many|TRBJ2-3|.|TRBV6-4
TGTGCCAGCAGTGACTCCGGAGGCACAGATACGCAGTATTTT
CASSDSGGTDTQYF
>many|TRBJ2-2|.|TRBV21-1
TGTGCCAGCAGCCCCCCAGGAGCGGCGAACACCGGGGAGCTGTTTTTT
CASSPPGAANTGELFF
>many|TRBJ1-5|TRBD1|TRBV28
TGTGCCAGCAGTGACAGGGGTGATCAGCCCCAGCATTTT
CASSDRGDQPQHF
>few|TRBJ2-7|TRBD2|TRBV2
TGTGCCAGCAGGGAGGGACTAGCGGGATCCTACGAGCAGTACTTC
CASREGLAGSYEQYF
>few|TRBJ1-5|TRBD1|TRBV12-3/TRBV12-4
TGTGCCAGCAGTTCGGACAGGGGACCTTATAGCAATCAGCCCCAGCATTTT
CASSSDRGPYSNQPQHF
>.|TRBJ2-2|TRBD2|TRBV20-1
TGCAGTGCTAGCGGACTAGCGGGCGCCGGGACCGGGGAGCTGTTTTTT
CSASGLAGAGTGELFF
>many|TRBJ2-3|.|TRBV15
TGTGCCACCAGCAGAGATCTGTCAGATACGCAGTATTTT
CATSRDLSDTQYF
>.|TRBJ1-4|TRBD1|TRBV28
TGTGCCAGCAGTTTTCGGGACAGCGAACTGTTTTTT
CASSFRDSELFF
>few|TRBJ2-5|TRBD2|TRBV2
TGTGCCAGCAGTGAGGTCAGCGGGAGGGTGGGGGAGACCCAGTACTTC
CASSEVSGRVGETQYF
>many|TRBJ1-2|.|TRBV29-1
TGCAGCGCCATAGGACTACGGGGCTATGGCTACACCTTC
CSAIGLRGYGYTF
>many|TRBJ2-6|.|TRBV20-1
TGCAGTGCGTCCCGGGATACCAACGTCCTGACTTTC
CSASRDTNVLTF
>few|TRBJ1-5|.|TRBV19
TGTGCCAGTAGTTTCCCAGGCAATCAGCCCCAGCATTTT
CASSFPGNQPQHF
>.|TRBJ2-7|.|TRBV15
TGTGCCACCAGCAGAGGAACAGGGCAAATCTACGAGCAGTACTTC
CATSRGTGQIYEQYF
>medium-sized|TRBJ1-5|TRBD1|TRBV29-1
TGCAGCGCCTACCTGACAGGGGGCGGGAATCAGCCCCAGCATTTT
CSAYLTGGGNQPQHF
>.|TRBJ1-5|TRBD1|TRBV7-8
TGTGCCAGCAGCCTAGCCGGGACAGGGACAGTGGGTCAGCCCCAGCATTTT
CASSLAGTGTVGQPQHF
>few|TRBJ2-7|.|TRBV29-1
TGCAGCGTTGACAGGGTCGCCTACGAGCAGTACTTC
CSVDRVAYEQYF
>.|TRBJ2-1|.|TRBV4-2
TGTGCCAGCAGCCAAGGAAAGGCCTACAATGAGCAGTTCTTC
CASSQGKAYNEQFF
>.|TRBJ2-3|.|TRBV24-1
TGTGGCGCCAGTGATTGGTCCACAGATACGCAGTATTTT
CGASDWSTDTQYF
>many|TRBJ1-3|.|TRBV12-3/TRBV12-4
TGTGCCAGTGATGGCGGGGGAAACACCATATATTTT
CASDGGGNTIYF
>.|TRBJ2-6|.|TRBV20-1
TGCAGTGCTAGAGACCCAAGAAGAGGGGTTGGGGCCAACGTCCTGACTTTC
CSARDPRRGVGANVLTF
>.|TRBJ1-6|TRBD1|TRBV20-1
TGCAGTGCTCGACAGGGGGCGCGGTCTAATTCACCCCTCCACTTT
CSARQGARSNSPLHF
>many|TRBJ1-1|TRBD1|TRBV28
TGTGCCAGCAGTTTGGGACAGGGGGCGTTTACTGAAGCTTTCTTT
CASSLGQGAFTEAFF
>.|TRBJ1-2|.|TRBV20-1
TGCAGTGCTAGAGAAGGACAGAGCGATAACTATGGCTACACCTTC
CSAREGQSDNYGYTF
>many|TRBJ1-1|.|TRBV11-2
TGTGCCAGCAGCTCGAGGGAAGTATGGCTGAACACTGAAGCTTTCTTT
CASSSREVWLNTEAFF
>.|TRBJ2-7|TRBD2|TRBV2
TGTGCCAGCAGTGAAGCGACTAGCGGGCGTGACGAGCAGTACTTC
CASSEATSGRDEQYF
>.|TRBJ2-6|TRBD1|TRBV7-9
TGTGCCATCAACAGGGGGGCCCGCTCTGGGGCCAACGTCCTGACTTTC
CAINRGARSGANVLTF
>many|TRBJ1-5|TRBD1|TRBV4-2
TGTGCCAGCAGCCCAGAGGACAGGGGGTATCAGCCCCAGCATTTT
CASSPEDRGYQPQHF
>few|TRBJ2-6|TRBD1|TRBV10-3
TGTGCCATCAGTGTCCCGGGACAGGGCTCCGGGGCCAACGTCCTGACTTTC
CAISVPGQGSGANVLTF
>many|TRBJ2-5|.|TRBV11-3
TGTGCCAGCGGTATGACAGAGCAAGAGACCCAGTACTTC
CASGMTEQETQYF
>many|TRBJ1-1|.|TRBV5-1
TGCGCCAGCAGCTCAGGGCTTGAAGCTTTCTTT
CASSSGLEAFF
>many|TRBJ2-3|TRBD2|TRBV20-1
TGCAGTGCTAGAAGTCTAGCGGTTCAGTATTTT
CSARSLAVQYF
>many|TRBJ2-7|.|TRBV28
TGTGCCAGCAGTTTTCGTAGCGTGTCATACGAGCAGTACTTC
CASSFRSVSYEQYF
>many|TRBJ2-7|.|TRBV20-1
TGCAGTGCTAGCCAGGGCGACTACGAGCAGTACTTC
CSASQGDYEQYF
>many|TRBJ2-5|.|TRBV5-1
TGCGCCAGCAGCCGGGGGTTCCAAGAGACCCAGTACTTC
CASSRGFQETQYF
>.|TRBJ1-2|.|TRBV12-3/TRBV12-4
TGTGCCAGCAGTTTAGTCGCTGAATATGGCTACACCTTC
CASSLVAEYGYTF
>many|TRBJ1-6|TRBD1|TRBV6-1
TGTGCCAGCAGTGAAGGACAGGGGAGTAATAATTCACCCCTCCACTTT
CASSEGQGSNNSPLHF
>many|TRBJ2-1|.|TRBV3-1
TGTGCCAGCAGCCTTCCGGCCTCGATCTCCTACAATGAGCAGTTCTTC
CASSLPASISYNEQFF
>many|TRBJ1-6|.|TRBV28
TGTGCCAGCAGTTTAAGTTTCCCGCGCAGGTTGAATTCACCCCTCCACTTT
CASSLSFPRRLNSPLHF
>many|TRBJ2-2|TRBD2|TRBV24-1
TGTGCCACCAGTGATTTGCGGACTAGCGGGGGGCCTCTCACCGGGGAGCTGTTTTTT
CATSDLRTSGGPLTGELFF
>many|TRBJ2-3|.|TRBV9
TGTGCCAGCAGCCCCGAGGGGGGACTCTACACAGATACGCAGTATTTT
CASSPEGGLYTDTQYF